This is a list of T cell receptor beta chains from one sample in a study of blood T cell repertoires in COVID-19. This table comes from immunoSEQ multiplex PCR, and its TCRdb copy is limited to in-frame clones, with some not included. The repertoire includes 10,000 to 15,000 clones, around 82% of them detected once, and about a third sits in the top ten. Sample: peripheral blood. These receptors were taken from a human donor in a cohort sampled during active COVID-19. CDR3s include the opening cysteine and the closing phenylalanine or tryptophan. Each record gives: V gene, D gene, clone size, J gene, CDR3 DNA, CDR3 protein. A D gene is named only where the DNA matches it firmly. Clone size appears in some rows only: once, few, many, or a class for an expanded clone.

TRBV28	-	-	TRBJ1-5	TGTGCCAGCAGCACAGGGCTTTCTCAGCCCCAGCATTTT	CASSTGLSQPQHF
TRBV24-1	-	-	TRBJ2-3	TGTGCCACCAGTCCCCCGAGCTCAGATACGCAGTATTTT	CATSPPSSDTQYF
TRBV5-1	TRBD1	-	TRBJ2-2	TGCGCCAGCAGCTTGCGGGACAGGGACACCGGGGAGCTGTTTTTT	CASSLRDRDTGELFF
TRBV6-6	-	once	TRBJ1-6	TGTGCCAGCAGCAACGGGCGGGATTCACCCCTCCACTTT	CASSNGRDSPLHF
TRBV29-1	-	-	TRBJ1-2	TGCAGCGTTGGGCCCCGGTTAGGTTGGGGCGGCTACACCTTC	CSVGPRLGWGGYTF
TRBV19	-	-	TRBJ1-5	TGTGCCAGTAACCGGGGGGTGTTGAATCAGCCCCAGCATTTT	CASNRGVLNQPQHF
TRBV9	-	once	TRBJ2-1	TGTGCCAGCAGCGGCCGAGTCTCCTACAATGAGCAGTTCTTC	CASSGRVSYNEQFF
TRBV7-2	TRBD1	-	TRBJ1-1	TGTGCCAGCAGCCTTACAGGGGGCTGGACTGAAGCTTTCTTT	CASSLTGGWTEAFF
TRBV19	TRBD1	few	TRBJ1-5	TGTGCCAGTAGTAGACAGGGCGGGAATCAGCCCCAGCATTTT	CASSRQGGNQPQHF
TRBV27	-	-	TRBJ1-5	TGTGCCAGCAGCCCAGGACAGACTAATCAGCCCCAGCATTTT	CASSPGQTNQPQHF
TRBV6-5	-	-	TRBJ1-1	TGTGCCAGCAGTTACTCGGGTCGTCGGGTGGCTCTCTTT	CASSYSGRRVALF
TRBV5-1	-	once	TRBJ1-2	TGCGCCAGCACCACTGACCCGACAGGTTATGGCTACACCTTC	CASTTDPTGYGYTF
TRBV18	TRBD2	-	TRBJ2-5	TGTGCCAGCTCGTGGACTAGGGAAGAGACCCAGTACTTC	CASSWTREETQYF
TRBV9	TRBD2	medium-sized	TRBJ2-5	TGTGCCAGCAGCGTATATATCGGGGGGTACGGAGAGACCCAGTACTTC	CASSVYIGGYGETQYF
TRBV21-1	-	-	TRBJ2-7	TGTGCCAACAACCGAGGGATGGGGGGGAGCGGCCGTTACGAGCAGTACTTC	CANNRGMGGSGRYEQYF
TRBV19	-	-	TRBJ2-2	TGTGCCAGTAGTCGGAGGAGGGGGCGCTTAACCGGGGAGCTGTTTTTT	CASSRRRGRLTGELFF
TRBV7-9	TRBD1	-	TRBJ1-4	TGTGCCAGCAGACAACCCGGGACAGAAAATGAAAAACTGTTTTTT	CASRQPGTENEKLFF
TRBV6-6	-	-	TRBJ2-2	TGTGCCAGCAGTTACATTGACTTAGGCGGGGAGCTGTTTTTT	CASSYIDLGGELFF
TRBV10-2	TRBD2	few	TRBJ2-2	TGCGCCAGCAGCCTAGCGGGTGCGGGAACCGGGGAGCTGTTTTTT	CASSLAGAGTGELFF
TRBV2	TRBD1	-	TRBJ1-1	TGTGCCAGCGGCACAGGGGCTAACACTGAAGCTTTCTTT	CASGTGANTEAFF
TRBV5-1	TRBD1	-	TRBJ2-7	TGCGCCAGCAGCGTGGGACAGGGATCGGAGCAGTACTTC	CASSVGQGSEQYF
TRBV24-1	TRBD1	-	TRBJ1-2	TGTGCCACCAGTGATCCCGGTGGGACAGTCAATGGCTACACCTTC	CATSDPGGTVNGYTF
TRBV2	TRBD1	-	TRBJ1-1	TGTGCCAGCAGTCGGACAGGGAGGACTGAAGCTTTCTTT	CASSRTGRTEAFF
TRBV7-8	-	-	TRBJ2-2	TGTGCCAGCAGCCGGAGGGCCGGGGAGCTGTTTTTT	CASSRRAGELFF
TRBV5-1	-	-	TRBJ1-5	TGCGCCAGCAGCGCCGGGGGTTCGGATCAGCCCCAGCATTTT	CASSAGGSDQPQHF
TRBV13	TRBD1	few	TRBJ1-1	TGTGCCAGCAGCCCCCGGATAGGAGGACAGGGGCTCACTGAAGCTTTCTTT	CASSPRIGGQGLTEAFF
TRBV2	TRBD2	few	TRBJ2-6	TGTGCCAGCAGGGAAGGGAGGGCTGGGGCCAACGTCCTGACTTTC	CASREGRAGANVLTF
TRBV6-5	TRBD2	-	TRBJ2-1	TGTGCCAGCAGTCCGACTAGCGGAAACAATGAGCAGTTCTTC	CASSPTSGNNEQFF
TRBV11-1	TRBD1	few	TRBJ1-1	TGTGCCAGCAGCTTAGGACAGGGTCAGACTGAAGCTTTCTTT	CASSLGQGQTEAFF